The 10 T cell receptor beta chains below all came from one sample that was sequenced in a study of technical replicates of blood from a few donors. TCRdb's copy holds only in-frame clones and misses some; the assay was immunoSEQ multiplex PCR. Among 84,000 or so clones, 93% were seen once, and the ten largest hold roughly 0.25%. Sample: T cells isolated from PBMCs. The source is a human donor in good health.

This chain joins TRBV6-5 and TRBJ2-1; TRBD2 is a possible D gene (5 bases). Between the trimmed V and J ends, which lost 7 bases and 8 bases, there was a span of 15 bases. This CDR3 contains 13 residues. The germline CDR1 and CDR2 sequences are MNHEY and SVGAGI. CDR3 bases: TGTGCCAGCACCATAAGTAGCGTGGATGAGCAGTTCTTC. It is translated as CASTISSVDEQFF.

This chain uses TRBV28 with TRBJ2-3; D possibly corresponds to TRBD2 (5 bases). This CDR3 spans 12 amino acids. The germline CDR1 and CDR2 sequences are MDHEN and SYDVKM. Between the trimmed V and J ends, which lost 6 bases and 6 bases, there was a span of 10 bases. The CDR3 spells CASSSVADTQYF. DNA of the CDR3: TGTGCCAGCAGCTCAGTAGCGGATACGCAGTATTTT.

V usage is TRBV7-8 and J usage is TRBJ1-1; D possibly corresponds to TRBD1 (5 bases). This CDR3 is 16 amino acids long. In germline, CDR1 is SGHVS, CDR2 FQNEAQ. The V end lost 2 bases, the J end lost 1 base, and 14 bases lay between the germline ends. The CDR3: CASSLRQGRTNTEAFF. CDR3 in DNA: TGTGCCAGCAGCTTACGCCAGGGCAGAACGAACACTGAAGCTTTCTTT.

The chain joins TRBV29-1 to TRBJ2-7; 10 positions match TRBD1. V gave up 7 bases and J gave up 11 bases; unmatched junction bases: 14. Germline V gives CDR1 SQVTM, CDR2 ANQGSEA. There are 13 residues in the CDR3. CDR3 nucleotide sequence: TGCAGCGCCGGGGGACAGGGGTTCGATAAGAAGTACTTC. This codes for CSAGGQGFDKKYF.

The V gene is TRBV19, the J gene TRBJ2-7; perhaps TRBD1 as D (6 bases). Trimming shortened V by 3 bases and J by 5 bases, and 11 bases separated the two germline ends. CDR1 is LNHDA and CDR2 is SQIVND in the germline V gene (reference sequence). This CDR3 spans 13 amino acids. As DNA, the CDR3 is TGTGCCAGTAGTATTCCAGGGGAAGACGAGCAGTACTTC. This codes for CASSIPGEDEQYF.

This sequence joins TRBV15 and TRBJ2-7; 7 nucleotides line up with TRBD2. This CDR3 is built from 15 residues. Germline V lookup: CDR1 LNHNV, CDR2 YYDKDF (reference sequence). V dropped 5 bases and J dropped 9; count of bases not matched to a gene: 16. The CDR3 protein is CATSSPADGRYVQYF. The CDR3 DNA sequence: TGTGCCACCAGCTCCCCGGCGGACGGGAGGTATGTGCAGTACTTC.

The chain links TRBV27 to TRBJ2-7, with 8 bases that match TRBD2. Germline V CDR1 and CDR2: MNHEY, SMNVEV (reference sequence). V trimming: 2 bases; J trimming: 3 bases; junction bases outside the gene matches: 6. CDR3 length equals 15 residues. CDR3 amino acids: CASSLVAGFGYEQYF. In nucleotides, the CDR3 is TGTGCCAGCAGTTTAGTAGCGGGGTTCGGCTACGAGCAGTACTTC.

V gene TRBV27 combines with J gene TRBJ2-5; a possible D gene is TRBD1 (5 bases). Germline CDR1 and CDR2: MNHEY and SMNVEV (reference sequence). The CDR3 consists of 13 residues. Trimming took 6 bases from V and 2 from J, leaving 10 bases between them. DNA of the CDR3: TGTGCCAGCAGAGGGGCAGCACAAGAGACCCAGTACTTC. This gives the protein CASRGAAQETQYF.

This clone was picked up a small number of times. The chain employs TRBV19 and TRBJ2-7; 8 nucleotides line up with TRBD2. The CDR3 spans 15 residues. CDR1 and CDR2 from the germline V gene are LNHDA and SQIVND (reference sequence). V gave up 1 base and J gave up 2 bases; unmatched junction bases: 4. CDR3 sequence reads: CASSIAAAGAYEQYF. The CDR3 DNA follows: TGTGCCAGTAGTATAGCAGCAGCGGGAGCCTACGAGCAGTACTTC. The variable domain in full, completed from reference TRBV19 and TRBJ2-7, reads DGGITQSPKYLFRKEGQNVTLSCEQNLNHDAMYWYRQDPGQGLRLIYYSQIVNDFQKGDIAEGYSVSREKKESFPLTVTSAQKNPTAFYLCASSIAAAGAYEQYFGPGTRLTVT.

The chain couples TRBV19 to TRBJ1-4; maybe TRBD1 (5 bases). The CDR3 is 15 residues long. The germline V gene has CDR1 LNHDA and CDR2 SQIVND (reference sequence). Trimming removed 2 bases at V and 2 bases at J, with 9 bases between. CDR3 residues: CASSITGVTNEKLFF. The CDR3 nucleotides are TGTGCCAGTAGTATAACGGGGGTTACTAATGAAAAACTGTTTTTT.